This T cell receptor beta chain was recovered during a study of T cells in Graves' hyperthyroidism and ophthalmopathy. The germline V and J ends were trimmed by 1 base and 0 bases, with 9 bases remaining between them. Looked up from germline, CDR1 is MNHEY and CDR2 is SMNVEV (reference sequence). The CDR3 totals 15 residues. In this sample, this clonotype turned up many times. Using RNA transcripts as the source, TCR beta CDR3 regions were amplified. The TCR CDR3 was amplified in a first-round RT-PCR using the HTBI primer set. TCRdb re-derived calls from the multiplex PCR reads in MiXCR, one entry per CDR3 protein. This sample has approximately 400,000 distinct CDR3 sequences; more than 15% occur once, and the top ten carry about 7.7%.

Sequenced sample: blood. V usage is TRBV27 and J usage is TRBJ1-1; D gene ambiguous. This receptor was obtained from a woman in her late teens or twenties with Graves' hyperthyroidism. CDR3 nucleotide sequence: TGTGCCAGCAGTTTATTCCCCCTCATGAACACTGAAGCTTTCTTT. Protein sequence: CASSLFPLMNTEAFF.